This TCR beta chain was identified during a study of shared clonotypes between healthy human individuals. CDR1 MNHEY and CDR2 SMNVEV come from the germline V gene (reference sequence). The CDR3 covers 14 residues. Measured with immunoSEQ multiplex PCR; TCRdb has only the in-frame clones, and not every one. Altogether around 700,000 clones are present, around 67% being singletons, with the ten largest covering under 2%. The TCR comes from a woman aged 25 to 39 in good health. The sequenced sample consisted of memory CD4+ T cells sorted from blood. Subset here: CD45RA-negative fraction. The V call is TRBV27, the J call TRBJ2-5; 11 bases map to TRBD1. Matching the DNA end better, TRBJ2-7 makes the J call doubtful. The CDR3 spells CASSVDRGPYEQYF. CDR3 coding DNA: TGTGCCAGCAGTGTGGACAGGGGGCCCTACGAGCAGTACTTC.